This T cell receptor beta chain derives from a study of blood T cells in healthy people across ages. Broader study findings: Shifts in expanded clonotypes may have been confounded by donor CMV status, which was unknown.

With a J-beta primer mix and a sample-barcoded 5' primer, a second PCR ran about 7 to 12 cycles. A single record per CDR3 protein comes from TCRdb applying MiXCR to the 5' RACE reads. Altogether 920,000 or so distinct CDR3 sequences are present, over 35% being singletons, with the ten largest covering 15% to 20%. As concerns this clonotype: Its target is not known.

The CDR3 length is 16 residues. Per the germline V gene, CDR1 is SGDLS and CDR2 is YYNGEE. The V gene end was trimmed by 3 bases and the J gene end by 3 bases; junction bases not matched to a gene: 8. The source of this sequence is a woman in her sixties or seventies in good health. The sequencing sample was made of blood. This rearrangement joins TRBV9 to TRBJ2-3, with TRBD1 identical over 9 bases. The CDR3 region is CASSANLGQGTDTQYF. The CDR3 DNA follows: TGTGCCAGCAGCGCAAATCTGGGACAGGGTACAGATACGCAGTATTTT.